This T cell receptor beta chain stems from a study of blood T cell repertoires in COVID-19. The assay was immunoSEQ multiplex PCR, and TCRdb's table has in-frame clones only and misses some. The table lists about 220,000 clones, approximately 82% of them singletons. V was shortened by 7 bases and J by 0 bases, with 12 bases between the two germline ends. The germline gives CDR1 MNHEY, CDR2 SVGAGI. This CDR3 is built from 14 residues. Sequenced input: peripheral blood. J is TRBJ1-1 and V is TRBV6-5; D gene ambiguous. The origin of this receptor is a man aged 50 or older with active or convalescent COVID-19. CDR3 in DNA: TGTGCCAGCATGTCGAGGAACATGAACACTGAAGCTTTCTTT. Protein sequence: CASMSRNMNTEAFF.